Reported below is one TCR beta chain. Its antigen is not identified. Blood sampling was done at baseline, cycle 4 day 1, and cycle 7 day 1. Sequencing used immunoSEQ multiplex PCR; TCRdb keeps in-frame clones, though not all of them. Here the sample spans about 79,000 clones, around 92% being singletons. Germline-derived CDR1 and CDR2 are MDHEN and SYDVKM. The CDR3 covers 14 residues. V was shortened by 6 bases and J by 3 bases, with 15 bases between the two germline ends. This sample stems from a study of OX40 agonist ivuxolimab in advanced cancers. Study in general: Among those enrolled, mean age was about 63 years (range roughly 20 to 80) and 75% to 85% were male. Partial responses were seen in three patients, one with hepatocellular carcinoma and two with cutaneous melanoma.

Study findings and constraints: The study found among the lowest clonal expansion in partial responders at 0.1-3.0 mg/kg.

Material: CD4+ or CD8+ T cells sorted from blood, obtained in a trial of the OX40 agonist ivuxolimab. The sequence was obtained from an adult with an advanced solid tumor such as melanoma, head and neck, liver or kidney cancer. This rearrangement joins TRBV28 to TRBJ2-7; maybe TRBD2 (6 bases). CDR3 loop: CASRTERGGYEQYF. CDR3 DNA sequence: TGTGCCAGCAGGACGGAGAGGGGAGGCTACGAGCAGTACTTC.